The 23 T cell receptor beta chains reported below all come from one sample, sequenced in a study of T cell responses to AZD1222 COVID-19 vaccine. Method: immunoSEQ multiplex PCR; TCRdb's copy keeps in-frame clones and lacks some. The table has approximately 110,000 clones, about four fifths seen once; the top ten hold 5%. Sequenced material: peripheral blood, taken on day 0 of AZD1222 vaccination. The receptors shown here come from an adult in good health.

The CDR3 region is CASSPGGNRYEQYF. The CDR3 DNA follows: TGTGCCAGTAGTCCAGGGGGAAATCGATACGAGCAGTACTTC. The chain recombines TRBV19 with TRBJ2-7, with 7 nucleotides matching TRBD1. Germline V gives CDR1 LNHDA, CDR2 SQIVND (reference sequence). After removal of 5 bases from V and 4 bases from J, the junction contained 8 bases not matched to a gene. The CDR3 consists of 14 residues.

CDR3 loop: CASSPWGGGYTF. The DNA for the CDR3 is TGTGCCAGCTCACCGTGGGGTGGTGGCTACACCTTC. V usage is TRBV18 and J usage is TRBJ1-2; D is unresolved. Trimming took off 3 bases at V and 7 bases at J, with 9 bases between the two ends. Germline V gene sequence: CDR1 KGHSH, CDR2 LQKENI. This CDR3 region has 12 residues.

Turning to this clone: The junction departs from germline at one end; a sequencing error may be responsible. This chain joins TRBV11-2 and TRBJ1-1; 7 bases map to TRBD1. CDR3 size: 11 residues. CDR1 and CDR2 (germline): SGHAT, FQNNGV. CDR3 amino acids: CASSLGRGQNF. The CDR3 nucleotides read TGTGCCAGCAGCTTAGGTAGGGGGCAGAACTTT.

The chain uses TRBV19 and TRBJ1-5; D is undetermined. With 3 bases removed from V and 2 bases from J, the gap between germline ends came to 17 bases. This CDR3 region has 17 residues. Germline lookup yields CDR1 LNHDA and CDR2 SQIVND (reference sequence). This CDR3 is CASSIEATTVGNQPQHF. In DNA, the CDR3 is TGTGCCAGTAGTATTGAGGCGACTACGGTGGGCAATCAGCCCCAGCATTTT.

The chain recombines TRBV27 with TRBJ1-2; D gene ambiguous. Trimming left V 5 bases short and J 7 bases short, with 14 bases between. The CDR3 contains 13 residues. CDR1 is MNHEY and CDR2 is SMNVEV in the germline V gene (reference sequence). The CDR3, as DNA: TGTGCCAGCAGTAAAAGCAGGTACACTGGCTACACCTTC. It codes for CASSKSRYTGYTF.

This clone was observed a single time. The chain joins TRBV4-1 to TRBJ1-5, with D unclear. The germline V gene has CDR1 MGHRA and CDR2 YSYEKL. Trimming stripped 4 bases from V and 5 bases from J, with 15 bases between. This CDR3 has 15 amino acids. DNA for the CDR3: TGCGCCAGCAGCCGCAGCGAGGTCCTAGATCAGCCCCAGCATTTT. Residues: CASSRSEVLDQPQHF.

The chain uses TRBV30 and TRBJ1-3; D unresolved. V was shortened by 1 base and J by 8 bases, with 9 bases between the two germline ends. CDR1 is GTSNPN and CDR2 is SVGIG in the germline V gene (reference sequence). The CDR3 is 12 amino acids. This chain's CDR3 is CAWSGSKDTIYF. The CDR3 region has the DNA TGTGCCTGGAGTGGCAGCAAGGACACCATATATTTT.

This chain connects TRBV15 to TRBJ2-1; possibly TRBD1 for D (5 bases). From germline, CDR1 is LNHNV and CDR2 YYDKDF (reference sequence). V was pared by 0 bases and J by 8 bases, with 14 bases between. The CDR3 runs 15 residues. CDR3 sequence (DNA): TGTGCCACCAGCAGAGATCCCAAGGGGAACCATGAGCAGTTCTTC. Amino acids: CATSRDPKGNHEQFF.

The chain uses TRBV6-5 and TRBJ2-1; D is uncertain. The length of the CDR3 is 14 residues. V lost 0 bases and J lost 4, with 7 bases in between. CDR1 is MNHEY and CDR2 is SVGAGI in the germline V gene. The CDR3, as DNA: TGTGCCAGCAGTTACTCGACGGTATACAATGAGCAGTTCTTC. This translates into CASSYSTVYNEQFF.

The rearrangement joins TRBV4-3 to TRBJ1-4; D is unclear. The germline gives CDR1 LGHNA, CDR2 YSLEER. Trimming took off 0 bases at V and 6 bases at J, with 8 bases between the two ends. CDR3 length: 14 residues. Here the CDR3 DNA reads TGCGCCAGCAGCCAAGATCCCACCTATGAAAAACTGTTTTTT. This gives the protein CASSQDPTYEKLFF.

A few counts support this clone. The chain combines TRBV18 with TRBJ1-3, with unresolved D. This CDR3 spans 14 amino acids. In germline, CDR1 is KGHSH, CDR2 LQKENI. Trimming cost V 0 bases and J 6 bases, with 9 bases left between them. CDR3 sequence: CASSPPGNENTIYF. The CDR3 coding sequence is TGTGCCAGCTCACCACCAGGGAATGAAAACACCATATATTTT.

This clone was seen a few times. The rearrangement uses TRBV29-1 and TRBJ1-1; D not certain. Germline V CDR1 and CDR2: SQVTM, ANQGSEA. The CDR3 covers 11 residues. Trimming took 0 bases from V and 11 from J, leaving 10 bases between them. DNA for the CDR3: TGCAGCGTTGAAGAGGGTTTTGGTGCTTTCTTT. Amino acids: CSVEEGFGAFF.

This chain uses TRBV7-2 with TRBJ2-1; TRBD2 agrees at 11 bases. Germline CDR1 reads SGHTA; CDR2 reads FQGNSA. With V trimmed by 3 bases and J by 8 bases, 6 bases remained unmatched. The CDR3 sequence is 15 residues long. CDR3 amino acids: CASSLGSSGGYEQFF. The CDR3 nucleotides read TGTGCCAGCAGCTTGGGGTCTAGCGGGGGGTATGAGCAGTTCTTC.

The chain has TRBV7-3 and TRBJ1-1, with D possibly matching TRBD1 (6 bases). Germline CDR1 reads SGHTA; CDR2 reads FQGTGA. The CDR3 length is 13 residues. The V end lost 1 base, the J end lost 8 bases, and 11 bases lay between the germline ends. The CDR3 is CASSLSPQGEAFF. CDR3 coding DNA: TGTGCCAGCAGCTTAAGCCCACAGGGAGAAGCTTTCTTT. Supplemented by reference TRBV7-3 and TRBJ1-1, the full variable domain reads GAGVSQTPSNKVTEKGKYVELRCDPISGHTALYWYRQSLGQGPEFLIYFQGTGAADDSGLPNDRFFAVRPEGSVSTLKIQRTERGDSAVYLCASSLSPQGEAFFGQGTRLTVV.

This sequence joins TRBV6-2 or TRBV6-3 and TRBJ2-7; D perhaps matches TRBD2 (6 bases). The CDR3 is made up of 13 amino acids. Germline V gene lookup returns CDR1 MNHEY and CDR2 SVGEGT. Trimming pared 4 bases from V and 9 bases from J, leaving 16 bases between. The CDR3 region is CASSSVLATAQYF. As DNA, the CDR3 is TGTGCCAGCAGTTCCGTACTAGCTACAGCGCAGTACTTC.

The V call is TRBV19, the J call TRBJ2-5, with 7 bases aligning to TRBD2. Germline V gives CDR1 LNHDA, CDR2 SQIVND (reference sequence). The CDR3 consists of 13 residues. The V segment lost 6 bases and the J segment 5 bases; nucleotides outside the gene matches: 6. CDR3 residues: CASSQGLGETQYF. The CDR3 DNA follows: TGTGCCAGTAGCCAAGGACTAGGGGAGACCCAGTACTTC.

The CDR3 bases are TGTGCCAGCAGCCGATGGCTAGCGGGGGCCTACAATGAGCAGTTCTTC. Its protein is CASSRWLAGAYNEQFF. The rearrangement links TRBV3-1 (or the pseudogene TRBV3-2) to TRBJ2-1; 10 bases are shared with TRBD2. The CDR3 spans 16 residues. V shed 4 bases and J 2 bases; nucleotides not matched to a gene: 5. Per the germline V gene, CDR1 is LGHDT and CDR2 is YNNKEL (reference sequence).

The chain employs TRBV2 and TRBJ1-6, with D tentatively TRBD1 (5 bases). Trimming stripped 7 bases from V and 0 bases from J, with 13 bases between. The CDR3 sequence is 16 residues long. Germline loops: CDR1 SNHLY, CDR2 FYNNEI. The CDR3 sequence: CASTRDLSSYNSPLHF. The CDR3 DNA reads as TGTGCCAGCACTCGGGACCTAAGCTCCTATAATTCACCCCTCCACTTT.

This clone was seen only a few times. The V call is TRBV10-3, the J call TRBJ1-5; the match to TRBD1 covers 12 bases. V dropped 6 bases and J dropped 2; count of bases not matched to a gene: 8. This CDR3 spans 17 amino acids. Germline assignment: CDR1 ENHRY and CDR2 SYGVKD. Here the CDR3 reads CAISEGGTGGGNQPQHF. Written as DNA, the CDR3 is TGTGCCATCAGCGAGGGAGGGACAGGGGGCGGCAATCAGCCCCAGCATTTT.

The gene calls are TRBV6-5 and TRBJ1-2; 8 bases align to TRBD1. The germline V gene has CDR1 MNHEY and CDR2 SVGAGI. V lost 6 bases to trimming and J lost 10 bases; unmatched junction nucleotides: 16. The CDR3 length is 15 residues. CDR3 in amino acids: CASSRRSGTGEIYTF. CDR3 sequence (DNA): TGTGCCAGCAGCCGCCGATCCGGGACAGGTGAAATCTACACCTTC.

V is TRBV6-2 or TRBV6-3 and J is TRBJ2-3, with 8 bases identical to TRBD1. CDR1 and CDR2 from the germline V gene are MNHEY and SVGEGT. The V gene end was trimmed by 0 bases and the J gene end by 5 bases; junction bases not matched to a gene: 4. The CDR3 totals 15 residues. The CDR3 DNA follows: TGTGCCAGCAGTTACTCGCAGGGGGCAGGAGATACGCAGTATTTT. Protein: CASSYSQGAGDTQYF.

The chain employs TRBV5-6 and TRBJ2-3; D perhaps matches TRBD1 (6 bases). Trimming took 0 bases from V and 1 from J, leaving 9 bases between them. Germline V lookup: CDR1 SGHDT, CDR2 YYEEEE. The CDR3 totals 15 residues. The CDR3 sequence is CASSLEGGGTDTQYF. CDR3 nucleotide sequence: TGTGCCAGCAGCTTGGAAGGGGGTGGCACAGATACGCAGTATTTT.

This chain uses TRBV6-4 with TRBJ1-6; D perhaps matches TRBD1 (5 bases). V lost 7 bases, J lost 7 bases, and 17 bases lay in between. Germline V CDR1 and CDR2: MRHNA, SNTAGT. This CDR3 spans 15 amino acids. CDR3 region: CASKRDDFPNSPLHF. In nucleotides, the CDR3 is TGTGCCAGCAAACGGGACGATTTTCCAAATTCACCCCTCCACTTT.